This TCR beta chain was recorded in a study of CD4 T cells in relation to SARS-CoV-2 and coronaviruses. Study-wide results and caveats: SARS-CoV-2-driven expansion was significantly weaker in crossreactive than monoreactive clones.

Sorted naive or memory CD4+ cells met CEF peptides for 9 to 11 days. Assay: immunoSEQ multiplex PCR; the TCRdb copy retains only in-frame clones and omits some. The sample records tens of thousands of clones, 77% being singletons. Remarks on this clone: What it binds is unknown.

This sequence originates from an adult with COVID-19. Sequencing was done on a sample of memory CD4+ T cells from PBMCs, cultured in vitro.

In nucleotides, the CDR3 is TGTGCCAGCAGCTTAGATCACAGCAAACCAGGACCACCCCTCCACTTT. Its translation is CASSLDHSKPGPPLHF. The chain has TRBV11-2 and TRBJ1-6; D is undetermined. This CDR3 spans 16 amino acids. The germline V and J ends were trimmed by 0 bases and 11 bases, with 17 bases remaining between them. The germline CDR1 and CDR2 sequences are SGHAT and FQNNGV.